This T cell receptor (beta chain) is drawn from a study of T cells in Graves' hyperthyroidism and ophthalmopathy (dated 2019 in TCRdb). Background for the entire study: Peripheral blood samples were taken at initial diagnosis, before any treatment was given. Thyroid tissue and blood T-cell repertoires from more than five Graves' hyperthyroidism patients were also compared in the study. Once sampling was done, hyperthyroidism patients were given methimazole at a starting dose of 30 mg daily, whereas ophthalmopathy patients were given high-dose intravenous methylprednisolone. TCR V-J signatures able to tell the groups apart were searched for in a discovery cohort of 100 patients, of whom more than 40 had Graves' ophthalmopathy and about 55 had stable Graves' hyperthyroidism. Prospective prediction of ophthalmopathy was tested in an independent validation cohort of 18 to 20 hyperthyroidism patients and 15 to 17 patients who later progressed to ophthalmopathy. For training and testing, the 100 or so patients in the discovery cohort were randomly divided in a 7:3 ratio. TCR Vbeta CDR3 sequencing of 140 or so peripheral blood samples (roughly 41 ophthalmopathy, 75 or so hyperthyroidism and roughly 17 progressor patients) is reported in the paper. Study-level results and caveats: During validation, the model predicted progression to ophthalmopathy a median of about 6.5 months ahead of onset, with roughly 65% sensitivity and 72.22% specificity. No statistical method was used to set the sample size in advance, and investigators knew the group allocation. In cross-validation, a model built on a 13 V-J signature told ophthalmopathy apart from stable hyperthyroidism with less than 90% sensitivity and approximately 84% specificity, and in testing the same model reached 80%/75%. Blood samples also contained most of the expanded thyroid clonotypes (frequency above 0.001), which suggests that blood repertoires may reflect thyroid immune responses.

This clonotype was found many times. Its antigen remains unidentified. No much larger clone is present one base from it, and per-base qualities are unavailable. Amplification of TCR beta CDR3 regions was carried out from RNA transcripts. A first-round RT-PCR of the TCR CDR3 used the HTBI primer set with the Qiagen OneStep RT-PCR kit. A second multiplex PCR round built the libraries, followed by size selection and purification. Libraries were sequenced paired-end with 100 bp reads on an Illumina HiSeq2000. The authors processed their data as follows. SOAPnuke was used to process the raw data, removing reads that contained adapters or uncalled bases, had a mean Phred below 15, or lacked an exact match to the constant primer or identifier. COPE v1.2.5 was used to merge the high-quality paired reads, and each unique nucleotide sequence was defined as a clonotype. MiTCR v1.1 was used to align the clonotypes against IMGT TRBV, TRBD and TRBJ reference segments. Analysis was restricted to V-J combinations with a frequency above 0.0001, which covered roughly 99% of repertoires. The TCS score was defined as F50 (clonal expansion) divided by E x V (chaos), with BLOSUM62-based TCRdist calculated between CDR3 peptides within each V-J. Welch's t-statistics and random forest reduced 500 to 550 V-J features to 13, which were used in a naive Bayes classifier (R e1071). TCRdb handled the public reads itself, with Q25 trimming in fastp and clone calling in MiXCR, and kept productive beta chains. Records with the same CDR3 protein are collapsed into one entry carrying the most frequent genes and DNA. None of the V and J calls come from the authors' own analysis; TCRdb made them. The sample table holds under 650,000 distinct CDR3 sequences, of which 15% to 20% were seen once. Less than 4.5% of the sample is taken by the ten largest.

Graves' hyperthyroidism was defined as stable when no progression to ophthalmopathy occurred over 18 months of follow-up. Hyperthyroidism patients were newly diagnosed, with disease duration under 2 months, and aged 18 to 65 years. Patients with uncontrolled infections, other autoimmune diseases, pregnancy or lactation were excluded. Diagnoses were based on clinical symptoms, serum thyroxine and TRAb, thyroid ultrasound and orbital computed tomography. PBMCs were separated from roughly 9.3 ml of fresh peripheral blood using Ficoll-Paque density gradient centrifugation. Total RNA was extracted with Trizol reagent, and quality was checked on an Agilent 2100 Bioanalyzer. The TCR sequence derives from a woman under 40 with Graves' hyperthyroidism. The sequenced sample consisted of blood.

At the DNA level, the sequence is TGTGCCAGCAGCCAAGAAGTCCGGGACGAGCAGTACTTC. Translation gives CASSQEVRDEQYF. The V and J segments used are TRBV3-1 and TRBJ2-7, with the D gene too uncertain to name. CDR1 and CDR2, per the germline V gene (reference sequence), are LGHDT and YNNKEL. CDR3 length: 13 amino acids, cysteine to phenylalanine. Only the CDR3 portion is preserved as DNA: 39 bases, with reading frame beginning at the first base. Cut back by 0 bases and 5 bases, the V and J ends lie 8 bases apart.